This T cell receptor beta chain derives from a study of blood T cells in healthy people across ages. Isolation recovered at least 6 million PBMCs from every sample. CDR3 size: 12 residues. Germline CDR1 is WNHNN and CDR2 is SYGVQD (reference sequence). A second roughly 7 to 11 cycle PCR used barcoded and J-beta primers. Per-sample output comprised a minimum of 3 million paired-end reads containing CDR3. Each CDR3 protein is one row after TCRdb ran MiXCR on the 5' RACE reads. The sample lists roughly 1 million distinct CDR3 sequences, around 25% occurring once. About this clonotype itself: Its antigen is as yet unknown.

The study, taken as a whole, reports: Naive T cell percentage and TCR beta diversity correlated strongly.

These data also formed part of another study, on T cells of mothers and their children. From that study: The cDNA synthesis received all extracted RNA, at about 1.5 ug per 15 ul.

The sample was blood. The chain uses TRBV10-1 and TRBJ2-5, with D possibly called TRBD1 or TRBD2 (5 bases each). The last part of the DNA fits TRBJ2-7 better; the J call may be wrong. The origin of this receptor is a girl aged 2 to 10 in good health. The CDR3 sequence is CASSRGTGEQYF. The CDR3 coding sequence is TGCGCCAGCAGTCGAGGGACCGGCGAGCAGTACTTC.